This T cell receptor (beta chain) was recovered during a study of T cell repertoires in ileal Crohn's disease. Findings and caveats of the study: Endoscopic recurrence occurred in every patient whose clonality exceeded 26.8%.

Concerning this clone: What it binds is unknown.

The assay was immunoSEQ multiplex PCR, and TCRdb's table has in-frame clones only and misses some. The data contain over 15,000 clones, 70% to 90% of them singletons. This CDR3 comprises 18 residues. J was trimmed by 0 bases and V by 3 bases; bases with no gene match: 11. Germline CDR1 reads SGHTA; CDR2 reads FQGNSA. Sequences were obtained from ileal tissue. The sequence derives from an adult with Crohn's disease. The chain employs TRBV7-2 and TRBJ2-1, with TRBD1 matching over 7 bases. CDR3 coding DNA: TGTGCCAGCAGCTTCCCGCTTACAGGGGCGAGCTCCTACAATGAGCAGTTCTTC. Its translation is CASSFPLTGASSYNEQFF.